The 28 T cell receptor beta chains below were found in one sample sequenced in a study of Tregs in tolerant kidney transplant recipients. Related graft donors supplied nonmyeloablative bone marrow transplants, and mixed chimerism was transient. Profiling relied on immunoSEQ multiplex PCR, and the TCRdb table lists in-frame clones only, not all of them. This table lists some 14,000 clones. The material sequenced was CD8+ T cells from blood (PBMCs), taken 6 months after the transplant. These receptors all stem from a human patient who received a combined kidney and bone marrow transplant. Some T cells may be the graft donor's.

Comments on this clone: Sequencing ends 3 residues short of the CDR3 end; the germline J gene provides the rest. The chain carries TRBV13 and TRBJ2-7; 7 bases line up with TRBD1. Germline V gene sequence: CDR1 PRHDT, CDR2 FYEKMQ (reference sequence). The junction had 8 bases not matched to a gene; V was cut back by 2 bases and J by 1 base. The CDR3 covers 16 residues. CDR3 sequence: CASSLPQQGQSYEQYF. The covered CDR3 bases are TGTGCCAGCAGCTTACCCCAACAGGGGCAGTCCTACGAG.

CDR3 sequence: CASSLGQGLESGYTF. The CDR3 DNA, read in part, is TGTGCCAGCAGCTTGGGACAGGGGCTCGAGAGCGGC. The V and J genes are TRBV5-4 and TRBJ1-2; 8 bases are shared with TRBD1. Read sequence stops 3 residues before the CDR3 end, and the germline J gene provides the missing end. The CDR3 sequence is 15 residues long. Germline values: CDR1 SGHNT, CDR2 YYREEE (reference sequence). Complete variable domain (other parts from reference TRBV5-4 and TRBJ1-2): ETGVTQSPTHLIKTRGQQVTLRCSSQSGHNTVSWYQQALGQGPQFIFQYYREEENGRGNFPPRFSGLQFPNYSSELNVNALELDDSALYLCASSLGQGLESGYTFGSGTRLTVV.

Worth noting for this clone: Read sequence stops 3 residues before the CDR3 end, and the germline J gene provides the missing end. The gene calls are TRBV20-1 and TRBJ2-1, with 11 bases lining up with TRBD2. V shed 6 bases, J shed 4 bases, and the junction held 14 bases outside the gene matches. The CDR3 totals 17 residues. Germline V gives CDR1 DFQATT, CDR2 SNEGSKA (reference sequence). The CDR3 is CSAKKPLAGGQYNEQFF. CDR3 bases read: TGCAGTGCCAAGAAGCCCCTAGCGGGGGGACAATACAATGAG.

About this clone: The read ends 3 residues early relative to the CDR3; the germline J gene fills the gap. The chain carries TRBV19 and TRBJ2-7, with TRBD1 as a possible D gene (5 bases). This CDR3 has 13 residues. Trimming removed 3 bases at V and 5 bases at J, with 11 bases between. Germline V lookup: CDR1 LNHDA, CDR2 SQIVND (reference sequence). CDR3 sequence: CASSILGDNEQYF. The DNA read from the CDR3 is TGTGCCAGTAGTATCTTAGGGGATAACGAG.

On this clone: Sequencing ends 3 residues short of the CDR3 end; the germline J gene provides the rest. The chain uses TRBV10-3 and TRBJ2-7, with 11 bases aligning to TRBD1. Per germline, CDR1 ENHRY and CDR2 SYGVKD. The CDR3 length is 15 residues. Unmatched junction bases numbered 4, after V lost 6 bases and J lost 0 bases. Here the CDR3 reads CAISPDRGLSYEQYF. The sequenced part of the CDR3 DNA is TGTGCCATCAGCCCGGACAGGGGGCTCTCCTACGAG.

With respect to this clone: The observed sequence ends 3 residues before the CDR3 terminus, with the missing tail filled in from the germline J gene. This chain connects TRBV6-2 or TRBV6-3 to TRBJ1-2; D unresolved. The CDR3 contains 12 residues. Germline loops: CDR1 MNHEY, CDR2 SVGEGT. The CDR3 protein is CASSHPPDTYTF. CDR3 bases read: TGTGCCAGCAGTCACCCTCCAGATACC.

About this clone: The read ends 3 residues early relative to the CDR3; the germline J gene fills the gap. The chain joins TRBV18 to TRBJ2-5; TRBD1 aligns across 7 bases. Per germline, CDR1 KGHSH and CDR2 LQKENI. The V and J ends lost 3 bases and 4 bases, in that order; junction bases with no gene match: 5. The CDR3 length is 14 residues. The CDR3 sequence: CASSPDRARETQYF. The CDR3 DNA, read in part, is TGTGCCAGCTCACCCGACAGGGCGCGAGAGACC.

Details on this clone: The read ends 3 residues shy of where the CDR3 ends; the end is completed using the germline J gene. The V and J genes are TRBV5-1 and TRBJ2-6, with 7 bases identical to TRBD2. V was pared by 5 bases and J by 7 bases, with 9 bases of the junction left unmatched. CDR1 and CDR2 from the germline V gene are SGHRS and YFSETQ. The CDR3 runs 15 residues. This CDR3 is CASRSGGNGANVLTF. The sequenced part of the CDR3 DNA is TGCGCCAGCAGGTCGGGGGGAAATGGAGCCAACGTC.

In the case of this clone: Read sequence stops 3 residues before the CDR3 end, and the germline J gene provides the missing end. The J gene is TRBJ1-2, the V gene TRBV4-1; 7 nucleotides align to TRBD1. Germline V gene lookup returns CDR1 MGHRA and CDR2 YSYEKL. The length of the CDR3 is 15 residues. The sequenced CDR3 bases are TGCGCCAGCAGCCAAGGACAGGGTTTAGGACGGGGC. This codes for CASSQGQGLGRG. The whole CDR3 protein reads CASSQGQGLGRGYTF.

Worth noting for this clone: The missing CDR3 end, 3 residues past where the read stops, is filled in from the germline J gene. The genes are TRBV30 and TRBJ2-7; TRBD1 matches at 7 bases. Germline V gene data show CDR1 as GTSNPN and CDR2 as SVGIG (reference sequence). J lost 2 bases, V lost 1 base, and 5 bases had no gene match. This CDR3 has 14 amino acids. The CDR3 reads CAWSGGQLTYEQYF. The CDR3 bases that were read are TGTGCCTGGAGTGGGGGACAGCTGACCTACGAG.

Turning to this clone: The sequenced fragment ends 3 residues before the CDR3 boundary, so the rest is inferred from the germline J gene. The chain couples TRBV7-8 to TRBJ2-7; D remains ambiguous. The ends were cut back, 5 bases at V and 6 bases at J, with 14 bases in the middle. CDR1 is SGHVS, CDR2 FQNEAQ, per germline. The CDR3 sequence is 13 residues long. CDR3 protein: CASSPPGLGEQYF. The sequenced part of the CDR3 DNA is TGTGCCAGCAGCCCACCAGGTTTGGGCGAG.

On this clone itself: Sequencing ends 3 residues short of the CDR3 end; the germline J gene provides the rest. This chain connects TRBV7-9 to TRBJ2-7, with D perhaps matching TRBD1 (6 bases). Germline assignment: CDR1 SEHNR and CDR2 FQNEAQ (reference sequence). With 5 bases removed from V and 1 base from J, the gap between germline ends came to 12 bases. This CDR3 is 14 amino acids long. The CDR3 protein is CASSRTGNSYEQYF. Incomplete CDR3 DNA: TGTGCCAGCAGCCGTACAGGGAATTCCTACGAG.

A word on this clone: Read data end 3 residues before the CDR3 end; the end is taken from the germline J gene. The genes are TRBV6-4 and TRBJ2-1, with 12 bases aligning to TRBD2. Germline CDR1 MRHNA, CDR2 SNTAGT. The length of the CDR3 is 15 residues. V was pared by 3 bases and J by 7 bases, with 4 bases of the junction left unmatched. Incomplete CDR3 DNA: TGTGCCAGCAGTGAGACTAGCGGGAGAGGGAATGAG. Translated, it gives CASSETSGRGNE. In full, the CDR3 reads CASSETSGRGNEQFF.

As regards this clone: The CDR3 extends 3 residues past the end of the read, so its final part is completed from the germline J gene. This sequence joins TRBV6-2 or TRBV6-3 and TRBJ2-7; D may be TRBD1 (5 bases). The CDR3 length is 12 residues. The V end lost 5 bases, the J end lost 3 bases, and 8 bases lay between the germline ends. CDR1 and CDR2 from the germline V gene are MNHEY and SVGEGT. CDR3 DNA, as far as it was read: TGTGCCAGCAGTAGAAGGGGCTACGAG. Translation gives CASSRRGYE. The complete CDR3 reads CASSRRGYEQYF.

As concerns this clone: The read ends 3 residues early relative to the CDR3; the germline J gene fills the gap. The V and J genes are TRBV7-8 and TRBJ1-1; D perhaps matches TRBD1 (6 bases). This CDR3 has 14 amino acids. Germline V lookup: CDR1 SGHVS, CDR2 FQNEAQ. The V end was cut by 0 bases, the J end by 4 bases, with 9 bases between. CDR3 sequence: CASSLAVRGTEAFF. The CDR3 DNA, read in part, is TGTGCCAGCAGCTTAGCGGTCAGGGGCACTGAA.

Details on this clone: The read falls 3 residues short of the CDR3 end, and the missing part is taken from the germline J gene. The chain links TRBV12-3 or TRBV12-4 to TRBJ1-2; D is possibly TRBD1 (5 bases). V lost 5 bases and J lost 7, with 14 bases in between. The CDR3 runs 13 residues. CDR3 DNA (partial): TGTGCCAGCAGTCCGGGTGTGGGGCCTGGC. Translated, it gives CASSPGVGPG. The full CDR3 reads CASSPGVGPGYTF.

Regarding this clone: The read ends 3 residues early relative to the CDR3; the germline J gene fills the gap. The gene calls are TRBV19 and TRBJ1-2, with a tentative D call TRBD1 (5 bases). This CDR3 comprises 15 residues. Germline V gene data show CDR1 as LNHDA and CDR2 as SQIVND (reference sequence). The CDR3 bases that were read are TGTGCCAGTACCCCTACAGGACTAGCGCCCCACGAC. It specifies CASTPTGLAPHD. The whole CDR3 is CASTPTGLAPHDYTF.

Comments on this clone: The read is 3 residues too short to cover the CDR3 end, so that end is filled in from the germline J gene. The chain recombines TRBV30 with TRBJ1-4; perhaps TRBD1 as D (5 bases). Germline assignment: CDR1 GTSNPN and CDR2 SVGIG (reference sequence). The CDR3 loop spans 17 amino acids. This CDR3 is CAWSRSRAGRGANVLFF. The sequenced CDR3 bases are TGTGCCTGGAGCCGGTCGCGGGCGGGGAGAGGGGCCAACGTA.

The CDR3 here is CASSGGSMGGHEQYF. The DNA read from the CDR3 is TGTGCCAGCAGTGGCGGATCCATGGGGGGGCACGAG. The chain joins TRBV2 to TRBJ2-7, with D possibly matching TRBD2 (7 bases). The read stops 3 residues short of the end of the CDR3; the missing end is completed from the germline J gene. The length of the CDR3 is 15 residues. Germline V lookup: CDR1 SNHLY, CDR2 FYNNEI. With 4 bases removed from V and 5 bases from J, the gap between germline ends came to 18 bases.

As to this clone: From the germline J gene comes the end of the CDR3, since the read stops 3 residues before it. J is TRBJ2-7 and V is TRBV4-1, with D maybe TRBD1 (8 bases). V lost 0 bases and J 2 bases, leaving 14 bases between the germline ends. This CDR3 region has 16 residues. The germline gives CDR1 MGHRA, CDR2 YSYEKL. The CDR3 spells CASSQEEQGGPYEQYF. CDR3 DNA (partial): TGCGCCAGCAGCCAAGAGGAACAGGGGGGGCCCTACGAG.

Details on this clone: Read sequence stops 3 residues before the CDR3 end, and the germline J gene provides the missing end. J is TRBJ2-1 and V is TRBV27, with D maybe TRBD1 (6 bases). Germline V gene sequence: CDR1 MNHEY, CDR2 SMNVEV (reference sequence). CDR3 length: 14 residues. With 3 bases removed from V and 6 bases from J, the gap between germline ends came to 12 bases. The sequenced CDR3 bases are TGTGCCAGCAGTTTTTCAGGGGTTGTCAATGAG. This codes for CASSFSGVVNE. The CDR3 reads in full as CASSFSGVVNEQFF.

Comments on this clone: The read falls 3 residues short of the CDR3 end, and the missing part is taken from the germline J gene. The rearrangement links TRBV20-1 to TRBJ2-7, with TRBD2 as a possible D gene (6 bases). There are 12 residues in the CDR3. Trimming removed 3 bases at V and 4 bases at J, with 10 bases between. Per the germline V gene, CDR1 is DFQATT and CDR2 is SNEGSKA (reference sequence). The CDR3 bases that were read are TGCAGTGCTAGTTTGGGGGGTTACGAG. This sequence encodes CSASLGGYE. The full CDR3 protein is CSASLGGYEQYF.

In the case of this clone: The observed sequence ends 3 residues before the CDR3 terminus, with the missing tail filled in from the germline J gene. This chain uses TRBV15 with TRBJ1-2; a possible D gene is TRBD1 (6 bases). Trimming removed 1 base at V and 4 bases at J, with 10 bases between. Germline CDR1 is LNHNV and CDR2 is YYDKDF (reference sequence). This CDR3 has 14 residues. The CDR3 loop reads CATSRAGGTYGYTF. CDR3 DNA (partial): TGTGCCACCAGCAGAGCGGGGGGCACCTATGGC.

A note on this clone: The read comes to an end 3 residues before the CDR3 does, leaving the germline J gene to fill in the end. The chain recombines TRBV7-6 with TRBJ2-3; D gene ambiguous. The CDR3 extends over 16 amino acids. Trimming stripped 4 bases from V and 0 bases from J, with 14 bases between. Germline V gene lookup returns CDR1 SGHVS and CDR2 FNYEAQ. CDR3 sequence reads: CASSSRLELSTDTQYF. The sequenced CDR3 bases are TGTGCCAGCAGCTCTCGACTTGAGCTTAGCACAGATACG.

A word on this clone: The read halts 3 residues ahead of the CDR3 end, with the missing end drawn from the germline J gene. V is TRBV13 and J is TRBJ1-2; 8 bases match TRBD1. Trimming cost V 5 bases and J 1 base; bases outside gene matches: 3. The CDR3 is made up of 14 amino acids. Looked up from germline, CDR1 is PRHDT and CDR2 is FYEKMQ (reference sequence). The CDR3 reads CASSLGQGNYGYTF. The part of the CDR3 DNA that was read is TGTGCCAGCAGCCTCGGACAGGGTAACTATGGC. Looking up the rest from reference TRBV13 and TRBJ1-2 gives the full variable domain: AAGVIQSPRHLIKEKRETATLKCYPIPRHDTVYWYQQGPGQDPQFLISFYEKMQSDKGSIPDRFSAQQFSDYHSELNMSSLELGDSALYFCASSLGQGNYGYTFGSGTRLTVV.

Details on this clone: The sequence runs out 3 residues before the end of the CDR3; the remainder is reconstructed from the germline J gene. The J gene is TRBJ1-5, the V gene TRBV19; possibly TRBD1 for D (6 bases). Germline CDR1 LNHDA, CDR2 SQIVND (reference sequence). There are 15 residues in the CDR3. V was trimmed by 3 bases and J by 3 bases, leaving 12 bases between them. Incomplete CDR3 DNA: TGTGCCAGTAGTATCACAGGGTTGAACAATCAGCCC. Translating it yields CASSITGLNNQP. The full CDR3 protein is CASSITGLNNQPQHF.

Regarding this clone: Compared with germline, one end of the junction differs, possibly owing to a read error. The read comes to an end 3 residues before the CDR3 does, leaving the germline J gene to fill in the end. The chain carries TRBV7-4 and TRBJ2-3; 7 bases fit TRBD2. There are 16 residues in the CDR3. Germline V gives CDR1 SGHVT, CDR2 SQSDAQ. The part of the CDR3 DNA that was read is TGCACCAGCAGCCCGCCGTTTTGCGGGAGAACAGATACG. Protein sequence: CTSSPPFCGRTDT. The whole CDR3 sequence reads CTSSPPFCGRTDTQYF.

A note on this clone: The read ends 3 residues before the CDR3 terminus; that terminus is restored from the germline J gene. The chain combines TRBV7-6 with TRBJ2-5; 8 nucleotides line up with TRBD2. Germline V gene lookup returns CDR1 SGHVS and CDR2 FNYEAQ. The CDR3 sequence is 16 residues long. V lost 1 base to trimming and J lost 5 bases; unmatched junction nucleotides: 9. The chain's CDR3 is CASSLEVAGLGETQYF. The sequenced CDR3 bases are TGTGCCAGCAGCTTAGAAGTAGCGGGATTAGGGGAGACC.